This T cell receptor beta chain was sequenced during a study of blood T cell repertoires in COVID-19. As originally analysed: Amplification from reference gene primers served as the basis for estimated nucleated cell counts. Assay used: immunoSEQ multiplex PCR; TCRdb lists only in-frame clones, some missing. D and trimming come from the DNA, and the V and J calls and clone size come from that table. This table has roughly 330,000 clones, 65% to 85% appearing once. This clone was found a few times. This CDR3 is 13 amino acids long. CDR1 and CDR2 (germline): SGHDT, YYEEEE. Trimming took off 5 bases at V and 3 bases at J, with 12 bases between the two ends.

The sequence came from a woman aged 45-65 years with acute or convalescent COVID-19. The rearrangement links TRBV5-6 to TRBJ2-7; perhaps TRBD2 as D (6 bases). Sequenced material: peripheral blood. The CDR3 region is CASSRRGFYEQYV. DNA for the CDR3: TGTGCCAGCAGTAGGAGGGGTTTCTACGAGCAGTACGTC.